The 17 T cell receptor beta chains listed next were all sequenced from one sample in a study of cytomegalovirus exposure and HLA in healthy donors. TCRdb's table, derived via immunoSEQ multiplex PCR, lists solely in-frame clones and lacks some. In the table there are 150,000 to 200,000 clones, roughly 91% of which are singletons. Sequenced sample: PBMCs. The receptors here all came from a man aged 18 to 35 in good health and CMV-seropositive.

The chain recombines TRBV30 with TRBJ2-1; TRBD1 aligns across 8 bases. V was clipped by 1 base and J by 7 bases; unmatched bases: 3. The CDR3 has 13 residues. The germline CDR1 and CDR2 sequences are GTSNPN and SVGIG (reference sequence). CDR3 loop: CAWSAGQGNEQFF. The CDR3 coding sequence is TGTGCCTGGAGTGCCGGACAGGGAAATGAGCAGTTCTTC.

This chain joins TRBV10-2 and TRBJ2-5, with TRBD2 matching over 11 bases. Germline CDR1 reads WSHSY; CDR2 reads SAAADI. Losses at the gene ends were 9 bases for V and 4 bases for J; bases not matched to a gene: 4. This CDR3 spans 13 amino acids. The CDR3 DNA sequence: TGCGCCAGTAGACTAGCGGGAAGAGAGACCCAGTACTTC. Translated: CASRLAGRETQYF.

CDR3 DNA sequence: TGTGCCAGCAGTTGGGAAACCGGGACAGGGGGTAGGTCCAATCAGCCCCAGCATTTT. Translation gives CASSWETGTGGRSNQPQHF. This rearrangement joins TRBV28 to TRBJ1-5; 11 bases map to TRBD1. Trimming at V came to 4 bases and at J to 3 bases, leaving 14 bases not matched to a gene. The CDR3 covers 19 residues. Germline V gene sequence: CDR1 MDHEN, CDR2 SYDVKM.

The chain carries TRBV5-1 and TRBJ1-2, with D perhaps TRBD1 (5 bases). This CDR3 has 14 amino acids. The V gene's germline CDR1 is SGHRS and CDR2 YFSETQ. The ends were cut back, 0 bases at V and 4 bases at J, with 10 bases in the middle. The CDR3 sequence is CASSLEGQVYGYTF. CDR3 coding DNA: TGCGCCAGCAGCTTGGAAGGACAAGTCTATGGCTACACCTTC.

V usage is TRBV28 and J usage is TRBJ2-3; 8 bases line up with TRBD1. After removal of 5 bases from V and 5 bases from J, the junction contained 6 bases not matched to a gene. CDR3 length equals 14 residues. Germline V CDR1 and CDR2: MDHEN, SYDVKM. DNA for the CDR3: TGTGCCAGCAGTCCAGGGGGCAGGTTAGATACGCAGTATTTT. This encodes CASSPGGRLDTQYF.

The chain uses TRBV10-3 and TRBJ1-1; 7 nucleotides align to TRBD1. Trimming cost V 5 bases and J 1 base; bases outside gene matches: 1. The CDR3 covers 13 residues. From germline, CDR1 is ENHRY and CDR2 SYGVKD. The CDR3 sequence is CAISRTGNTEAFF. The CDR3 DNA reads as TGTGCCATCAGTAGGACAGGGAACACTGAAGCTTTCTTT.

The rearrangement links TRBV7-6 to TRBJ2-7; D is possibly TRBD1 (6 bases). V dropped 1 base and J dropped 5 bases, with 12 bases sitting between them. This CDR3 is built from 14 residues. The germline V gene has CDR1 SGHVS and CDR2 FNYEAQ. The CDR3 DNA sequence: TGTGCCAGCAGCTTAGTAGGTCAGGGGAACGAGCAGTACTTC. It specifies CASSLVGQGNEQYF. Full variable domain (rest looked up from reference TRBV7-6 and TRBJ2-7): GAGVSQSPRYKVTKRGQDVALRCDPISGHVSLYWYRQALGQGPEFLTYFNYEAQQDKSGLPNDRFSAERPEGSISTLTIQRTEQRDSAMYRCASSLVGQGNEQYFGPGTRLTVT.

The chain joins TRBV25-1 to TRBJ2-2; weak D call: TRBD1 (5 bases). The V and J ends lost 8 bases and 4 bases respectively, with 17 bases between them. From germline, CDR1 is MGHDK and CDR2 SYGVNS. The CDR3 loop spans 15 amino acids. In nucleotides, the CDR3 is TGTGCCAGCTCCGCGAGGCAGGGATCCACCGGGGAGCTGTTTTTT. This codes for CASSARQGSTGELFF.

This clone was found once. The chain employs TRBV27 and TRBJ1-5; D is ambiguous. V lost 5 bases and J 2 bases, leaving 10 bases between the germline ends. This CDR3 spans 14 amino acids. Germline V lookup: CDR1 MNHEY, CDR2 SMNVEV (reference sequence). The CDR3 spells CASSTRGGNQPQHF. DNA of the CDR3: TGTGCCAGCAGTACCCGCGGGGGCAATCAGCCCCAGCATTTT.

This chain connects TRBV7-6 to TRBJ2-5; D gene ambiguous. In germline, CDR1 is SGHVS, CDR2 FNYEAQ. Trimming cost V 1 base and J 5 bases, with 14 bases left between them. The CDR3 spans 15 residues. CDR3 nucleotides: TGTGCCAGCAGCTTAGGGGTCGCTAGTTTCGAGACCCAGTACTTC. Protein product: CASSLGVASFETQYF. The whole variable domain, remainder taken from reference TRBV7-6 and TRBJ2-5, is GAGVSQSPRYKVTKRGQDVALRCDPISGHVSLYWYRQALGQGPEFLTYFNYEAQQDKSGLPNDRFSAERPEGSISTLTIQRTEQRDSAMYRCASSLGVASFETQYFGPGTRLLVL.

The rearrangement links TRBV10-1 to TRBJ2-7; tentatively, D is TRBD1 (5 bases). CDR1 WNHNN and CDR2 SYGVQD come from the germline V gene (reference sequence). The V end lost 6 bases, the J end lost 4 bases, and 13 bases lay between the germline ends. This CDR3 contains 13 residues. CDR3 coding DNA: TGCGCCAGCAGCACCCAGGACATGTACGAGCAGTACTTC. It codes for CASSTQDMYEQYF.

The CDR3 DNA reads as TGTGCCAGCAGCGCGAGGTTCGGATCTGGCTACACCTTC. It is translated as CASSARFGSGYTF. The J gene is TRBJ1-2, the V gene TRBV9; no clear D. The CDR3 runs to 13 residues. The V gene lost 3 bases and the J gene lost 7 bases, with 13 bases spanning the gap. CDR1 and CDR2 (germline): SGDLS, YYNGEE. The full variable domain, completed using reference TRBV9 and TRBJ1-2, is DSGVTQTPKHLITATGQRVTLRCSPRSGDLSVYWYQQSLDQGLQFLIQYYNGEERAKGNILERFSAQQFPDLHSELNLSSLELGDSALYFCASSARFGSGYTFGSGTRLTVV.

The J gene is TRBJ2-5, the V gene TRBV7-9, with D unclear. V was cut by 3 bases and J by 3 bases, with 14 bases left in between. The CDR3 length is 15 residues. Germline V CDR1 and CDR2: SEHNR, FQNEAQ (reference sequence). CDR3 DNA: TGTGCCAGCAGCTTGATTGAACAGCTGAAAGAGACCCAGTACTTC. It translates to CASSLIEQLKETQYF. Full variable domain (rest looked up from reference TRBV7-9 and TRBJ2-5): DTGVSQNPRHKITKRGQNVTFRCDPISEHNRLYWYRQTLGQGPEFLTYFQNEAQLEKSRLLSDRFSAERPKGSFSTLEIQRTEQGDSAMYLCASSLIEQLKETQYFGPGTRLLVL.

The V and J genes are TRBV6-5 and TRBJ1-2, with TRBD1 matching 7 bases. Trimming took 2 bases from V and 4 from J; bases not matched to a gene: 7. The CDR3 sequence is 15 residues long. Per germline, CDR1 MNHEY and CDR2 SVGAGI. Here the CDR3 DNA reads TGTGCCAGCAGTTACGCGGACAGGTCGGGCTATGGCTACACCTTC. It codes for CASSYADRSGYGYTF.

The chain employs TRBV2 and TRBJ2-2; TRBD1 matches 10 bases. CDR3 length: 16 residues. Germline assignment: CDR1 SNHLY and CDR2 FYNNEI. The junction had 6 bases not matched to a gene; V was cut back by 3 bases and J by 5 bases. CDR3 residues: CASSDRTGGRTGELFF. CDR3 DNA: TGTGCCAGCAGTGACAGGACAGGGGGTCGGACCGGGGAGCTGTTTTTT.

The count of this clone is one. The rearrangement links TRBV13 to TRBJ2-5; 13 nucleotides align to TRBD2. This CDR3 is 16 amino acids long. J was trimmed by 5 bases and V by 5 bases; bases with no gene match: 8. Germline CDR1 is PRHDT and CDR2 is FYEKMQ (reference sequence). CDR3 amino acids: CASSPGTSGIVETQYF. In nucleotides, the CDR3 is TGTGCCAGCAGCCCGGGGACTAGCGGGATTGTGGAGACCCAGTACTTC. The entire variable domain, with the rest obtained from reference TRBV13 and TRBJ2-5, is as follows: AAGVIQSPRHLIKEKRETATLKCYPIPRHDTVYWYQQGPGQDPQFLISFYEKMQSDKGSIPDRFSAQQFSDYHSELNMSSLELGDSALYFCASSPGTSGIVETQYFGPGTRLLVL.

This clone was recorded once. The chain carries TRBV6-1 and TRBJ1-1; D may be TRBD1 (6 bases). CDR3 length: 13 amino acids. Germline CDR1 reads MNHNS; CDR2 reads SASEGT. Trimming removed 3 bases at V and 4 bases at J, with 9 bases between. DNA for the CDR3: TGTGCCAGCAGTGATGTAGGGGGCACTGAAGCTTTCTTT. Its translation is CASSDVGGTEAFF.